These T cell receptor beta chains were read from a single sample in a study of beta chain features in type 1 diabetes. The table came from immunoSEQ multiplex PCR; TCRdb's copy has only in-frame clones and leaves some out. The sample carries a few hundred thousand clones, roughly 12% recorded once. The sequenced sample was naive CD4+ T cells from blood. These receptors were collected from a woman aged 18-35 years with type 1 diabetes. CDR3s include the opening cysteine and the closing phenylalanine or tryptophan. Fields, in order: clone size, V gene, J gene, D gene, CDR3 DNA, CDR3 protein. D genes are given only for firm matches. Part of the rows lack a size; the others show once, few, many or a class for expanded clones.

size: few; V: TRBV9; J: TRBJ2-6; D: TRBD1; DNA: TGTGCCAGCAGCGTAAGAGGGGACAGGGCTGGGGCCAACGTCCTGACTTTC; CDR3: CASSVRGDRAGANVLTF
size: few; V: TRBV29-1; J: TRBJ1-1; D: NA; DNA: TGCAGCGCAAGAAGGACTACCGAGGGCACTGAAGCTTTCTTT; CDR3: CSARRTTEGTEAFF
size: NA; V: TRBV20-1; J: TRBJ1-4; D: NA; DNA: TGCAGTGCTTTGGGACAGTTTTTT; CDR3: CSALGQFF
size: NA; V: TRBV28; J: TRBJ2-2; D: NA; DNA: TGTGCCAGCAGTCCCCGGCTAGCGCAAGTCGGGGAGCTGTTTTTT; CDR3: CASSPRLAQVGELFF
size: NA; V: TRBV28; J: TRBJ1-2; D: NA; DNA: TGTGCCAGCAGTTTTGGGTATGACGGAGATGGCTACACCTTC; CDR3: CASSFGYDGDGYTF
size: few; V: TRBV4-3; J: TRBJ1-1; D: TRBD1; DNA: TGCGCCAGCAGCCAAGATCGAGGACAGGGTGAAGCTTTCTTT; CDR3: CASSQDRGQGEAFF
size: NA; V: TRBV4-1; J: TRBJ1-2; D: TRBD1; DNA: TGCGCCAGCAGCCAAGGACGGGCCAGGGGGCTCTGGGGCTACACCTTC; CDR3: CASSQGRARGLWGYTF
size: NA; V: TRBV2; J: TRBJ1-5; D: TRBD1; DNA: TGTGCCAGCAGCTTGGACAGGGGGTATCAGCCCCAGCATTTT; CDR3: CASSLDRGYQPQHF
size: NA; V: TRBV6-6; J: TRBJ1-4; D: TRBD1; DNA: TGTGCCAGCAGGGGGACAGACCGTAGTGGTGAAAAACTGTTTTTT; CDR3: CASRGTDRSGEKLFF
size: few; V: TRBV7-6; J: TRBJ2-7; D: TRBD1; DNA: TGTGCCAGCAGCTTAGTAAACGGACAGGGCCACGAGCAGTACTTC; CDR3: CASSLVNGQGHEQYF
size: few; V: TRBV29-1; J: TRBJ2-6; D: NA; DNA: TGCAGCGTCCCAAGGGGCTCTGGGGCCAACGTCCTGACTTTC; CDR3: CSVPRGSGANVLTF
size: NA; V: TRBV5-4; J: TRBJ1-1; D: NA; DNA: TGTGCCAGCAGCTTGAGACACAGGGTAATGAACACTGAAGCTTTCTTT; CDR3: CASSLRHRVMNTEAFF
size: NA; V: TRBV9; J: TRBJ2-1; D: NA; DNA: TGTGCCAGCAGCGCGGGGACACCCAATGAGCAGTTCTTC; CDR3: CASSAGTPNEQFF
size: few; V: TRBV5-1; J: TRBJ2-2; D: TRBD2; DNA: TGCGCCAGCAGCTCGAGTAGCGGGAGGCCTCCCGGGGAGCTGTTTTTT; CDR3: CASSSSSGRPPGELFF
size: few; V: TRBV21-1; J: TRBJ1-1; D: NA; DNA: TGTGCCAGCGAGATGACACCGATTAACACTGAAGCTTTCTTT; CDR3: CASEMTPINTEAFF
size: few; V: TRBV18; J: TRBJ2-7; D: NA; DNA: TGTGCCAGCTCACCCAAGAGCTCCTACGAGCAGTACTTC; CDR3: CASSPKSSYEQYF
size: NA; V: TRBV7-9; J: TRBJ2-7; D: NA; DNA: TGTGCCAGCAGCTACCGGGATGGGGTCACCTACGAGCAGTACTTC; CDR3: CASSYRDGVTYEQYF
size: few; V: TRBV27; J: TRBJ1-2; D: TRBD1; DNA: TGTGCCAGCAGTTCCCGACGACAGGGGAATTACTATGGCTACACCTTC; CDR3: CASSSRRQGNYYGYTF
size: few; V: TRBV30; J: TRBJ1-2; D: NA; DNA: TGTGCCTGGAGCGCCCGATCAGGGGTCGGCTACACCTTC; CDR3: CAWSARSGVGYTF
size: few; V: TRBV28; J: TRBJ1-1; D: NA; DNA: TGTGCCAGCAGTTTCCCGGGTCGCACTGAAGCTTTCTTT; CDR3: CASSFPGRTEAFF
size: NA; V: TRBV4-2; J: TRBJ2-4; D: NA; DNA: TGTGCCAGCAGCCCGGACAGAGAAAACATTCAGTACTTC; CDR3: CASSPDRENIQYF
size: NA; V: TRBV2; J: TRBJ2-2; D: NA; DNA: TGTGCCAGCAGGGGACTAGGGGGCCGGTACGGGGAGCTGTTTTTT; CDR3: CASRGLGGRYGELFF
size: few; V: TRBV28; J: TRBJ2-7; D: TRBD1; DNA: TGTGCCAGCAGTCTGGACAGGGCAACCTACGAGCAGTACTTC; CDR3: CASSLDRATYEQYF
size: few; V: TRBV5-1; J: TRBJ2-5; D: NA; DNA: TGCGCCAGCAGCTTGGGAGGTGGGGAGACCCAGTACTTC; CDR3: CASSLGGGETQYF
size: NA; V: TRBV29-1; J: TRBJ2-7; D: TRBD2; DNA: TGCAGCGTTGAACCTAGCGGGGGGGACGAGCAGTACTTC; CDR3: CSVEPSGGDEQYF
size: NA; V: TRBV10-3; J: TRBJ2-7; D: NA; DNA: TGTGCCATCAACGAGGGCTACGAGCAGTACTTC; CDR3: CAINEGYEQYF
size: few; V: TRBV6-1; J: TRBJ2-5; D: NA; DNA: TGTGCCAGCAGCCGGACAGCTAAAGAGACCCAGTACTTC; CDR3: CASSRTAKETQYF
size: NA; V: TRBV7-2; J: TRBJ2-3; D: TRBD2; DNA: TGTGCCAGCAGGGCTAGCGGGAGTAGGCCAGATACGCAGTATTTT; CDR3: CASRASGSRPDTQYF
size: few; V: TRBV11-2; J: TRBJ2-1; D: TRBD2; DNA: TGTGCCAGCAGCTTAACTAGCGGTTCCTACAATGAGCAGTTCTTC; CDR3: CASSLTSGSYNEQFF
size: NA; V: TRBV5-4; J: TRBJ2-7; D: TRBD2; DNA: TGTGCCACCGGTCGTGCCCCTAGCGGGAGCCACGAGCAGTACTTC; CDR3: CATGRAPSGSHEQYF
size: few; V: TRBV7-6; J: TRBJ2-7; D: NA; DNA: TGTGCCAGCAGCTTAGGAGGGAGTGCCTACGAGCAGTACTTC; CDR3: CASSLGGSAYEQYF
size: few; V: TRBV27; J: TRBJ2-1; D: TRBD1; DNA: TGTGCCAGCAGTCCGCAGGGGGCGGGCTTGGCTGAGCAGTTCTTC; CDR3: CASSPQGAGLAEQFF
size: few; V: TRBV7-2; J: TRBJ1-2; D: NA; DNA: TGTGCCAGCATTTCCCTCGGAGATGGCTACACCTTC; CDR3: CASISLGDGYTF
size: NA; V: TRBV5-1; J: TRBJ2-3; D: TRBD2; DNA: TGCGCCAGCAGCCATCTAGCGGGAGATGGAGATACGCAGTATTTT; CDR3: CASSHLAGDGDTQYF
size: NA; V: TRBV27; J: TRBJ2-1; D: NA; DNA: TGTGCCAGCATATCCAGGGACATTTACAGGGATGAGCAGTTCTTC; CDR3: CASISRDIYRDEQFF
size: few; V: TRBV7-2; J: TRBJ2-7; D: NA; DNA: TGTGCCAGCAGCACAGGTGGACGGGGGTTCTACGAGCAGTACTTC; CDR3: CASSTGGRGFYEQYF
size: NA; V: TRBV5-4; J: TRBJ1-1; D: TRBD1; DNA: TGTGCCAGCAGCTTTGGACAGGGTCGAACTGAAGCTTTCTTT; CDR3: CASSFGQGRTEAFF
size: NA; V: TRBV4-3; J: TRBJ2-7; D: NA; DNA: TGCGCCAGCACAGGTGTACCGGATTCCTACGAGCAGTACTTC; CDR3: CASTGVPDSYEQYF
size: NA; V: TRBV6-5; J: TRBJ2-5; D: TRBD2; DNA: TGTGCCAGCACTAACCCCCGGGGGGGGGAGACCCAGTACTTC; CDR3: CASTNPRGGETQYF
size: few; V: TRBV5-4; J: TRBJ1-2; D: NA; DNA: TGTGCCAGCAGCTTGAATCCTAACCACGATAACTATGGCTACACCTTC; CDR3: CASSLNPNHDNYGYTF
size: few; V: TRBV7-9; J: TRBJ2-1; D: NA; DNA: TGTGCCAGCGCACAGGGCCGCAATGAGCAGTTCTTC; CDR3: CASAQGRNEQFF
size: NA; V: TRBV28; J: TRBJ1-6; D: NA; DNA: TGTGCCAGCAGAACCCAGACAGTGATCGGATCACCCCTCCACTTT; CDR3: CASRTQTVIGSPLHF
size: NA; V: TRBV27; J: TRBJ2-7; D: NA; DNA: TGTGCCAGCAGTTTAACCGGGAATCCCTACGAGCAGTACTTC; CDR3: CASSLTGNPYEQYF
size: NA; V: TRBV4-3; J: TRBJ2-1; D: TRBD1; DNA: TGCGCCAGCAGCCTGGGACAGGGCCCCTACAATGAGCAGTTCTTC; CDR3: CASSLGQGPYNEQFF
size: NA; V: TRBV7-8; J: TRBJ1-5; D: TRBD1; DNA: TGTGCCAGCAGCGACAGGGGTGACTATAGCAATCAGCCCCAGCATTTT; CDR3: CASSDRGDYSNQPQHF
size: few; V: TRBV5-6; J: TRBJ2-5; D: TRBD1; DNA: TGTGCCAGCGGCCGGGACAGAGAGACCCAGTACTTC; CDR3: CASGRDRETQYF
size: NA; V: TRBV30; J: TRBJ1-5; D: NA; DNA: TGTGCCTGGAGTGTAGGGGCAGGCCCTCAGCCCCAGCATTTT; CDR3: CAWSVGAGPQPQHF
size: few; V: TRBV6-5; J: TRBJ2-4; D: NA; DNA: TGTGCCAGCAGCGAACAGAAAAACATTCAGTACTTC; CDR3: CASSEQKNIQYF
size: NA; V: TRBV4-1; J: TRBJ2-2; D: NA; DNA: TGCGCCAGCAGCCAAGTCACCTACGGGAACACCGGGGAGCTGTTTTTT; CDR3: CASSQVTYGNTGELFF
size: NA; V: TRBV29-1; J: TRBJ2-1; D: NA; DNA: TGCAGCGGGGATGGAGGGACTGAATACAATGAGCAGTTCTTC; CDR3: CSGDGGTEYNEQFF
size: NA; V: TRBV4-3; J: TRBJ2-3; D: NA; DNA: TGCGCCAGCAGCTACGACCGGAGGACGCAGTATTTT; CDR3: CASSYDRRTQYF
size: few; V: TRBV7-9; J: TRBJ2-1; D: TRBD2; DNA: TGTGCCAGCAGACCCGGGACTAGCGGAAGAAATGAGCAGTTCTTC; CDR3: CASRPGTSGRNEQFF
size: few; V: TRBV11-2; J: TRBJ2-7; D: NA; DNA: TGTGCCAGCAGCTTAGGTTATCCAGGGGTAGCAAGCTACGAGCAGTACTTC; CDR3: CASSLGYPGVASYEQYF